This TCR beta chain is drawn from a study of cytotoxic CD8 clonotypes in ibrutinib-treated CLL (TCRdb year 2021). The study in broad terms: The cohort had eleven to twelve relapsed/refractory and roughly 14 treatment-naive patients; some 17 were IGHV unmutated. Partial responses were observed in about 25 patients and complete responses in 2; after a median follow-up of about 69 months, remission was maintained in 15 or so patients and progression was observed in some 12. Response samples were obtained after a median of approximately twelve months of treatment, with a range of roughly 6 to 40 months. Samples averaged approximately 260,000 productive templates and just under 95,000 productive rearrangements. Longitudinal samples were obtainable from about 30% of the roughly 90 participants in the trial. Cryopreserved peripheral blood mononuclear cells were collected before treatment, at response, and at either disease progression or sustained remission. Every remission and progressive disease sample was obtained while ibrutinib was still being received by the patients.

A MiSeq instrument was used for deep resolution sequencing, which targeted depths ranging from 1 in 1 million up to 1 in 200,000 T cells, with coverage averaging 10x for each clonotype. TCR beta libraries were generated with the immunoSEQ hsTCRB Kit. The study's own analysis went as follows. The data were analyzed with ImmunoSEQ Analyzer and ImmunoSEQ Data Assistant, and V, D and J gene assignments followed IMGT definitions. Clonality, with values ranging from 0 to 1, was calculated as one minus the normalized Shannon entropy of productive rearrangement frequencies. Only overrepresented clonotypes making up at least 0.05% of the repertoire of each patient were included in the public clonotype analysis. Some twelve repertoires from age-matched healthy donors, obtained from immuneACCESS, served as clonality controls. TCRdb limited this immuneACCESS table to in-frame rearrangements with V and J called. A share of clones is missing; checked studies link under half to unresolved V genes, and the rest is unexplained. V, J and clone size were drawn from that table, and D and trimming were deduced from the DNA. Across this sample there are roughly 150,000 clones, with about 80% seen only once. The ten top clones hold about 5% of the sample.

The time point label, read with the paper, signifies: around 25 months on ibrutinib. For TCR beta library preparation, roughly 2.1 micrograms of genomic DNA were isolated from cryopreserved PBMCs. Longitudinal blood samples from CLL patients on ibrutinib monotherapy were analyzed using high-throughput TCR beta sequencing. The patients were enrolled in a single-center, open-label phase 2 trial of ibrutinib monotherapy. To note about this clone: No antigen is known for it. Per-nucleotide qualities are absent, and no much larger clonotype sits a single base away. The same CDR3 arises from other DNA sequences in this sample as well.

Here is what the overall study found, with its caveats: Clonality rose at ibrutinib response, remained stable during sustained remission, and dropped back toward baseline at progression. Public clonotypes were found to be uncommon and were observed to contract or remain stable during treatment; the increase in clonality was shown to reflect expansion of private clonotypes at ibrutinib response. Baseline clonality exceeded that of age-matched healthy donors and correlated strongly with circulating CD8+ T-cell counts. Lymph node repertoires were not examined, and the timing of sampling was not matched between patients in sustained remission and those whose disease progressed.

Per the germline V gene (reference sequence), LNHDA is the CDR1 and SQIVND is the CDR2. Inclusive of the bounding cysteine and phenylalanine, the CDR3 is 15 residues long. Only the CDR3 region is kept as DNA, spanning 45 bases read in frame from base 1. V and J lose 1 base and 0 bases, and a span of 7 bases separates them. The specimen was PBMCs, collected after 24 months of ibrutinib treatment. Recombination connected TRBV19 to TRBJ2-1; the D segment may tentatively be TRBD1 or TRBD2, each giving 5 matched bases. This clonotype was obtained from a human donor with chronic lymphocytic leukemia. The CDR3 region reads CASSIAGRSYNEQFF. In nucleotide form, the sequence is TGTGCCAGTAGTATAGCGGGGCGCTCCTACAATGAGCAGTTCTTC. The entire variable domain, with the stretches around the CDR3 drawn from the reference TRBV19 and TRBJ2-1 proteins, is DGGITQSPKYLFRKEGQNVTLSCEQNLNHDAMYWYRQDPGQGLRLIYYSQIVNDFQKGDIAEGYSVSREKKESFPLTVTSAQKNPTAFYLCASSIAGRSYNEQFFGPGTRLTVL.